The present T cell receptor (beta chain) was sequenced within a study of blood T cell repertoires in COVID-19. On the study more broadly: From T cells, B-cell-depleted T cells, or PBMCs came the material, which was cDNA or gDNA.

Assay used: immunoSEQ multiplex PCR; TCRdb lists only in-frame clones, some missing. The data show about 86,000 clones, approximately 90% seen once. V trimming: 5 bases; J trimming: 5 bases; junction bases outside the gene matches: 6. There are 15 residues in the CDR3. From germline, CDR1 is SGHVS and CDR2 FQNEAQ. The source material was PBMCs or T cells enriched from blood (not recorded which). The sequence came from a woman in her forties or fifties with acute COVID-19. This chain uses TRBV7-8 with TRBJ2-5; TRBD2 matches 12 bases. The CDR3 loop is CASSLLAGGGETQYF. In DNA form, the CDR3 reads TGTGCCAGCAGCCTACTAGCGGGAGGAGGGGAGACCCAGTACTTC.